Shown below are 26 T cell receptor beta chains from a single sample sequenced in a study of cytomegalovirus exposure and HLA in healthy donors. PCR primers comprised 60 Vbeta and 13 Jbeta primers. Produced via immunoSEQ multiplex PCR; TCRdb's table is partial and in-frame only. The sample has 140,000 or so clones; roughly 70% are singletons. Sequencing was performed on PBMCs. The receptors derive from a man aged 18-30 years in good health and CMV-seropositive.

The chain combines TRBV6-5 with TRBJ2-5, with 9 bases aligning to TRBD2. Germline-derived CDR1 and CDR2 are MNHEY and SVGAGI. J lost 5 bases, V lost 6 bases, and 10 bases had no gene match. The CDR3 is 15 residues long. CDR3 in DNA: TGTGCCAGCAGCCCTCGGCGGGGGGGCCGGGAGACCCAGTACTTC. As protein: CASSPRRGGRETQYF.

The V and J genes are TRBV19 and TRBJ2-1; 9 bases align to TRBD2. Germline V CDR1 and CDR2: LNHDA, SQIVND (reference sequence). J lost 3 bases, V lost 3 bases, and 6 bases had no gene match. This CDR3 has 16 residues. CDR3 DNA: TGTGCCAGTAGTATTCGGCCTAGCGGGGACTACAATGAGCAGTTCTTC. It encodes CASSIRPSGDYNEQFF.

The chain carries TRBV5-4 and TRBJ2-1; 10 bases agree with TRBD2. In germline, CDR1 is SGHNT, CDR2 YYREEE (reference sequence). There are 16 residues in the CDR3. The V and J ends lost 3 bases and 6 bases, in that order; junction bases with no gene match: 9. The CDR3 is CASSSSGRRSVNEQFF. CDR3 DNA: TGTGCCAGCAGCTCTAGCGGGAGAAGATCGGTCAATGAGCAGTTCTTC. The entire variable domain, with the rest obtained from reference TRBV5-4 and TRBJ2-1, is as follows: ETGVTQSPTHLIKTRGQQVTLRCSSQSGHNTVSWYQQALGQGPQFIFQYYREEENGRGNFPPRFSGLQFPNYSSELNVNALELDDSALYLCASSSSGRRSVNEQFFGPGTRLTVL.

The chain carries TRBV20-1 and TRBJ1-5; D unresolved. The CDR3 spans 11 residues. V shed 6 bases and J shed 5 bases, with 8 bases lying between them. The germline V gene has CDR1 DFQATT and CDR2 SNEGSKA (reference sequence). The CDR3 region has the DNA TGCAGTGCGAGTCGGGATCAGCCCCAGCATTTT. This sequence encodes CSASRDQPQHF.

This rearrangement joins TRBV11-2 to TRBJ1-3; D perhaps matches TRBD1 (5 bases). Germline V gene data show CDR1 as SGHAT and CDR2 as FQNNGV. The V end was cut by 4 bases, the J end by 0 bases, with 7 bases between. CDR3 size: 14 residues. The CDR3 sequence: CASSSRVSGNTIYF. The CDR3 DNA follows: TGTGCCAGCAGCTCCAGGGTCTCTGGAAACACCATATATTTT.

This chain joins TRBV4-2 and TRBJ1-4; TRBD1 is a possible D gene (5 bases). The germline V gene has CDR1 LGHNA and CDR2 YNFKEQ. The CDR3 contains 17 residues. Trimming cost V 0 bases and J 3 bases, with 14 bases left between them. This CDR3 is CASSQDFGGKANEKLFF. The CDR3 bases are TGTGCCAGCAGCCAAGATTTCGGGGGGAAGGCTAATGAAAAACTGTTTTTT.

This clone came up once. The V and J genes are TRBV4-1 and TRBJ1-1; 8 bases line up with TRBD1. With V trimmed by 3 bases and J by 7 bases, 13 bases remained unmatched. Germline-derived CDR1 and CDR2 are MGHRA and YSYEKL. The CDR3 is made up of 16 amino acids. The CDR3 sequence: CASSQGRTGMIGEAFF. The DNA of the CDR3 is TGCGCCAGCAGCCAGGGCCGGACAGGGATGATCGGTGAAGCTTTCTTT.

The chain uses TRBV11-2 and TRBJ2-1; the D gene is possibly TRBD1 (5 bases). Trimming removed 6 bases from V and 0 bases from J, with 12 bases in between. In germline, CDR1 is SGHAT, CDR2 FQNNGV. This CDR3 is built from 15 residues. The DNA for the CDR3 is TGTGCCAGCAGACCCAGGGTCAGCTCCTACAATGAGCAGTTCTTC. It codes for CASRPRVSSYNEQFF.

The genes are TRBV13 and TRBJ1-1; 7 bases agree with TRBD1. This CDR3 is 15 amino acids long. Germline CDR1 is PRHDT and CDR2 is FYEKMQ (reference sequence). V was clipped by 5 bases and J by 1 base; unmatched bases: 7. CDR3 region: CASSRGGGGNTEAFF. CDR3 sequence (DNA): TGTGCCAGCAGCAGAGGGGGCGGCGGGAACACTGAAGCTTTCTTT.

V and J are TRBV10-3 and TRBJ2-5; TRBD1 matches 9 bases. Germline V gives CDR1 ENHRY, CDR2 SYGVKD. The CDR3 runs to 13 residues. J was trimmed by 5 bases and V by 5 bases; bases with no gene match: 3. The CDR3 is CAISRTGAETQYF. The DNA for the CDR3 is TGTGCCATCAGTAGGACAGGGGCCGAGACCCAGTACTTC.

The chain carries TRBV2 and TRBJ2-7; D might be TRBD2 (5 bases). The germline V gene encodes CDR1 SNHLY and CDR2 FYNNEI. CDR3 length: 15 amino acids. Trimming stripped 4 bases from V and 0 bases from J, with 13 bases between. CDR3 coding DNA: TGTGCCAGCAGTGCCGGGGTCGCAATCTCCTACGAGCAGTACTTC. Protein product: CASSAGVAISYEQYF. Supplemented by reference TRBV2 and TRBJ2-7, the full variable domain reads EPEVTQTPSHQVTQMGQEVILRCVPISNHLYFYWYRQILGQKVEFLVSFYNNEISEKSEIFDDQFSVERPDGSNFTLKIRSTKLEDSAMYFCASSAGVAISYEQYFGPGTRLTVT.

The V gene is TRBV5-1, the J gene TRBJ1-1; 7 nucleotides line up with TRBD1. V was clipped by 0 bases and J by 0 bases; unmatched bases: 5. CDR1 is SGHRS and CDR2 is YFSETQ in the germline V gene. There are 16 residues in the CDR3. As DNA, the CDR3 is TGCGCCAGCAGCTTGGCGCAGGGGGGAGTGAACACTGAAGCTTTCTTT. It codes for CASSLAQGGVNTEAFF.

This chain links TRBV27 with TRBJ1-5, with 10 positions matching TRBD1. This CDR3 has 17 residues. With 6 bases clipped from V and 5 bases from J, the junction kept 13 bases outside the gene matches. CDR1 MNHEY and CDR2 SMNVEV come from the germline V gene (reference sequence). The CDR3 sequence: CASRRTGGLGWDQPQHF. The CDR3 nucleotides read TGTGCCAGCAGGCGGACAGGGGGTCTGGGGTGGGATCAGCCCCAGCATTTT.

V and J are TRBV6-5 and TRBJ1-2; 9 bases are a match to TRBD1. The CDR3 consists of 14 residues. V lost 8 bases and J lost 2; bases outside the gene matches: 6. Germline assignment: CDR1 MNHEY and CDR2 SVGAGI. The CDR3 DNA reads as TGTGCCAGCGGGGGGACAGGGCCAAACTATGGCTACACCTTC. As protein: CASGGTGPNYGYTF.

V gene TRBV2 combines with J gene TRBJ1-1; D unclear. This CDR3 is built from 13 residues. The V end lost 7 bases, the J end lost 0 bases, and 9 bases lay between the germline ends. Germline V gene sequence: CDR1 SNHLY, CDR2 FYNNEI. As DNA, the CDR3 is TGTGCCAGCATCCGAGGGCTGAACACTGAAGCTTTCTTT. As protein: CASIRGLNTEAFF.

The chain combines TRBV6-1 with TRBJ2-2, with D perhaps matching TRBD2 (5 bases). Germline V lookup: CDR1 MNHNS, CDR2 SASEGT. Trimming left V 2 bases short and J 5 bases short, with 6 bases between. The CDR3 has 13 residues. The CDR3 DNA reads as TGTGCCAGCAGTGAAAGGGAGACCGGGGAGCTGTTTTTT. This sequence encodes CASSERETGELFF.

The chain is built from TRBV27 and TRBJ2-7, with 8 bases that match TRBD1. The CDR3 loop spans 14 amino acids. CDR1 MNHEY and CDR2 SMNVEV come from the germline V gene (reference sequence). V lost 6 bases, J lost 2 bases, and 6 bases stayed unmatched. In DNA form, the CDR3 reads TGTGCCAGCAGCGGGACAGGTAATGCCTACGAGCAGTACTTC. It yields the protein CASSGTGNAYEQYF.

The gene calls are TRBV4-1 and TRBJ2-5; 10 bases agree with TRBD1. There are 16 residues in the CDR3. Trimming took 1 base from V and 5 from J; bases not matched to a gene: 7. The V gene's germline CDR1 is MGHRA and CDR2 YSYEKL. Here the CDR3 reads CASSQGQGALWETQYF. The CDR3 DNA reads TGCGCCAGCAGCCAAGGACAGGGGGCGCTTTGGGAGACCCAGTACTTC.

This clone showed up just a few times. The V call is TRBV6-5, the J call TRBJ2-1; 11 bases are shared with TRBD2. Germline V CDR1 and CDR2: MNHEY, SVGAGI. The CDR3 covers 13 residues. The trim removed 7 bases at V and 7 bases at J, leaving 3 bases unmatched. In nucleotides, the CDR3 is TGTGCCAGCACGGGACTAGCGGTTAATGAGCAGTTCTTC. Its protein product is CASTGLAVNEQFF.

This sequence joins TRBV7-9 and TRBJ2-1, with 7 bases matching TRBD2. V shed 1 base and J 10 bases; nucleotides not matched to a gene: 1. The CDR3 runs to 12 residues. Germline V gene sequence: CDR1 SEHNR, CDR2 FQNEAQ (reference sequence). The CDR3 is CASSLELAEQFF. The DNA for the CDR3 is TGTGCCAGCAGCTTAGAACTAGCGGAGCAGTTCTTC.

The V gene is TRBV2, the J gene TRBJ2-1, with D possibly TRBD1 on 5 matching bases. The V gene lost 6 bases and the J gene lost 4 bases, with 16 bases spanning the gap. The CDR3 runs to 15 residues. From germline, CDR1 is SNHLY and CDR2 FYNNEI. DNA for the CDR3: TGTGCCAGCAGCCGTCTGGACACAGTATACAATGAGCAGTTCTTC. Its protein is CASSRLDTVYNEQFF.

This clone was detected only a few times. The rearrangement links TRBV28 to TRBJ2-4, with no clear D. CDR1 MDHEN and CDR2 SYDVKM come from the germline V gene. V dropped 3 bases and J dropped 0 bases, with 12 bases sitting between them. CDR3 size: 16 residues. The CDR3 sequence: CASSLVRSQAKNIQYF. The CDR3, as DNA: TGTGCCAGCAGTTTGGTCCGGTCCCAAGCCAAAAACATTCAGTACTTC. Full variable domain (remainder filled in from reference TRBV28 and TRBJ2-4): DVKVTQSSRYLVKRTGEKVFLECVQDMDHENMFWYRQDPGLGLRLIYFSYDVKMKEKGDIPEGYSVSREKKERFSLILESASTNQTSMYLCASSLVRSQAKNIQYFGAGTRLSVL.

The CDR3 here is CASTPGQANYGYTF. The CDR3, as DNA: TGTGCCAGCACCCCTGGCCAGGCAAACTATGGCTACACCTTC. The chain joins TRBV28 to TRBJ1-2; D remains unclear. Germline CDR1 is MDHEN and CDR2 is SYDVKM. The germline V and J ends were trimmed by 7 bases and 2 bases, with 14 bases remaining between them. The length of the CDR3 is 14 residues.

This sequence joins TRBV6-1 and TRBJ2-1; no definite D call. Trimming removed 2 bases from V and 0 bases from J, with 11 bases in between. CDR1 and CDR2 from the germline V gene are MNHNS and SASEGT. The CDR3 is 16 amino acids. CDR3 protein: CASSELSLRSYNEQFF. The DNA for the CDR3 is TGTGCCAGCAGTGAATTGTCCCTCCGCTCCTACAATGAGCAGTTCTTC.

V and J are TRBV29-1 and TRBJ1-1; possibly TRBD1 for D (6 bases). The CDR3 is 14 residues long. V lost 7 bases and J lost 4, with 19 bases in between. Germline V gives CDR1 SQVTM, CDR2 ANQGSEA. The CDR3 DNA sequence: TGCAGCGCCGTCGGTACATTCAGGGGCACTGAAGCTTTCTTT. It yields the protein CSAVGTFRGTEAFF.

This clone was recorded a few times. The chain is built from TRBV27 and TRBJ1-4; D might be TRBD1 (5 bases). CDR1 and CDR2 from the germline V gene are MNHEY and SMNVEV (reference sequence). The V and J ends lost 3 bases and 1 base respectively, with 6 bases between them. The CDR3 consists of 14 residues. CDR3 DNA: TGTGCCAGCAGTTTTCAGGGAACTAATGAAAAACTGTTTTTT. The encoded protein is CASSFQGTNEKLFF.